This T cell receptor (beta chain) was profiled in a study of T cell changes during pregnancy in multiple sclerosis. The CDR3 runs to 11 residues. The germline gives CDR1 SGHAT, CDR2 FQNNGV. Trimming took off 4 bases at V and 3 bases at J, with 3 bases between the two ends. Sequenced by immunoSEQ multiplex PCR; TCRdb stores in-frame clones only, minus some. The top ten hold less than 2% of the sample, which has more than 85,000 clones, 94% seen once. This TCR was recovered from a female donor in good health, enrolled as a control in a pregnancy study. Material: peripheral blood, obtained after pregnancy. The V gene is TRBV11-2, the J gene TRBJ2-5; D not resolved. The DNA for the CDR3 is TGTGCCAGCAGCTCAAAAGAGACCCAGTACTTC. Its translation: CASSSKETQYF. Supplemented by reference TRBV11-2 and TRBJ2-5, the full variable domain reads EAGVAQSPRYKIIEKRQSVAFWCNPISGHATLYWYQQILGQGPKLLIQFQNNGVVDDSQLPKDRFSAERLKGVDSTLKIQPAKLEDSAVYLCASSSKETQYFGPGTRLLVL.